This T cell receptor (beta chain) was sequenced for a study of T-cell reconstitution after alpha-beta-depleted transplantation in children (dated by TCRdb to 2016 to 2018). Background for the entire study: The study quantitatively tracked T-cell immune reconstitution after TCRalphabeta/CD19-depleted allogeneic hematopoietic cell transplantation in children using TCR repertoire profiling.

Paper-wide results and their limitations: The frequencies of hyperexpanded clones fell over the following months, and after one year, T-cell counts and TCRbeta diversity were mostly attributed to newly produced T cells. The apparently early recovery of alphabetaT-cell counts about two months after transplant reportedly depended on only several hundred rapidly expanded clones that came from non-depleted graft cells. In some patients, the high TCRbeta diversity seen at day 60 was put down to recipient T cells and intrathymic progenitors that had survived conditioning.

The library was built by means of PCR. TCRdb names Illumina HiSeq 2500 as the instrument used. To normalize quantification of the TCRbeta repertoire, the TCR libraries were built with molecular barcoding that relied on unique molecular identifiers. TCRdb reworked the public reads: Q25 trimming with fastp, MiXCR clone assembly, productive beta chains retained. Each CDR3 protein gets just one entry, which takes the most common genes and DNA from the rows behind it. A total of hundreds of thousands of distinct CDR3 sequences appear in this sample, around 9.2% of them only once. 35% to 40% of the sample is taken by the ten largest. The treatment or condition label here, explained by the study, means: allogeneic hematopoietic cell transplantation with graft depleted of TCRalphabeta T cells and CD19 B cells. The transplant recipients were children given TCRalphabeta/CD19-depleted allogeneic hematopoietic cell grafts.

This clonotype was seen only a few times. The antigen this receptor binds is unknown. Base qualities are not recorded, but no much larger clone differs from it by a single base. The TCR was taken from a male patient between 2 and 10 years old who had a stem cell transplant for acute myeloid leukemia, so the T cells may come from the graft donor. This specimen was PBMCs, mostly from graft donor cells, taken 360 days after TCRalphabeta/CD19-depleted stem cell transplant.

CDR3 region: CASGFKRPLAGGETQYF. Here is the DNA: TGTGCTAGTGGTTTTAAGCGCCCCTTAGCGGGAGGAGAGACCCAGTACTTC. The chain couples TRBV12-5 to TRBJ2-5; the junction holds 10 bases that match TRBD2. From V the trimming removes 3 bases and from J it removes 4 bases, while the gene matches leave 11 bases of the junction unaccounted for. The CDR3 contains 17 residues, cysteine and phenylalanine counted. Only the CDR3 region is kept as DNA, spanning 51 bases read in frame from base 1. From the germline V gene, CDR1 is LGHNT and CDR2 is FRNRAP.